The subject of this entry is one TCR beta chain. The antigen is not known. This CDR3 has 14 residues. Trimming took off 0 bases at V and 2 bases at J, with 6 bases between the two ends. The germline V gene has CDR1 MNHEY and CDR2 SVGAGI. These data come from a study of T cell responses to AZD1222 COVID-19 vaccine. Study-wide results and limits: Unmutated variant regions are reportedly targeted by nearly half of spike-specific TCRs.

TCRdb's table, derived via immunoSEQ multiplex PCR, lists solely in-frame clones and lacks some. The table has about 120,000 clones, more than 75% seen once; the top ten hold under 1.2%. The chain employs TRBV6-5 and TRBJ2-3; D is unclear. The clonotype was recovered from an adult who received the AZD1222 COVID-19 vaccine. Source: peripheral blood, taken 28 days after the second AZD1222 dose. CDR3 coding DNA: TGTGCCAGCAGTTACTCAGTTCTCACAGATACGCAGTATTTT. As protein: CASSYSVLTDTQYF.